A single sample is the source of the 20 T cell receptor beta chains below, sequenced in a study of shared clonotypes between healthy human individuals. TCRdb's table, derived via immunoSEQ multiplex PCR, lists solely in-frame clones and lacks some. The table has about 490,000 clones, around 80% seen once. The source material was PBMCs. Receptors originate from a woman between 35 and 50 years old in good health. Some clones in this sample may be carry-over from other donors' samples.

This clone was counted between two and nine times. The J gene is TRBJ1-5, the V gene TRBV19; perhaps TRBD1 as D (5 bases). V lost 5 bases and J 3 bases, leaving 14 bases between the germline ends. Germline CDR1 and CDR2: LNHDA and SQIVND (reference sequence). This CDR3 is 15 amino acids long. CDR3 bases: TGTGCCAGTAGTCCCCGTCGGGACGTCAATCAGCCCCAGCATTTT. Its translation is CASSPRRDVNQPQHF.

The chain couples TRBV10-3 to TRBJ1-4; 7 nucleotides agree with TRBD1. The CDR3 consists of 14 residues. V gave up 3 bases and J gave up 8 bases; unmatched junction bases: 6. In germline, CDR1 is ENHRY, CDR2 SYGVKD. DNA of the CDR3: TGTGCCATCAGTGATGGCAGGGGGGACGAAAAACTGTTTTTT. This codes for CAISDGRGDEKLFF.

CDR3 bases: TGTGCCAGCAGCTTCCGGGGGACAGTGATACACGAGCAGTACTTC. It translates to CASSFRGTVIHEQYF. This rearrangement joins TRBV11-2 to TRBJ2-5, with D perhaps matching TRBD1 (7 bases). The J call may not be correct, given that the DNA end is closer to TRBJ2-7. This CDR3 contains 15 residues. The germline V gene encodes CDR1 SGHAT and CDR2 FQNNGV.

The rearrangement joins TRBV18 to TRBJ2-7, with D possibly TRBD1 on 5 matching bases. Trimming removed 3 bases at V and 2 bases at J, with 14 bases between. The CDR3 consists of 15 residues. From germline, CDR1 is KGHSH and CDR2 LQKENI. The DNA of the CDR3 is TGTGCCAGCTCACCGGTTGGGGCGGCGGCCTACGAGCAGTACTTC. Residues: CASSPVGAAAYEQYF.

The V call is TRBV4-3, the J call TRBJ2-3; 8 bases line up with TRBD2. This CDR3 spans 15 amino acids. The trim removed 0 bases at V and 4 bases at J, leaving 3 bases unmatched. The V gene's germline CDR1 is LGHNA and CDR2 YSLEER. The CDR3 here is CASSQEGTSSDTQYF. The CDR3 coding sequence is TGCGCCAGCAGCCAAGAGGGGACTAGTTCAGATACGCAGTATTTT.

This clone was counted a single time. The chain employs TRBV10-2 and TRBJ2-7; 11 bases are a match to TRBD2. The CDR3 has 14 residues. CDR1 and CDR2 (germline): WSHSY, SAAADI. J was trimmed by 3 bases and V by 5 bases; bases with no gene match: 3. Here the CDR3 reads CASSRTSGFYEQYF. For the CDR3, the DNA is TGCGCCAGCAGTAGGACTAGCGGGTTCTACGAGCAGTACTTC.

The chain joins TRBV29-1 to TRBJ2-1; no definite D call. The CDR3 loop spans 13 amino acids. The V gene's germline CDR1 is SQVTM and CDR2 ANQGSEA. Trimming removed 4 bases at V and 1 base at J, with 8 bases between. CDR3 amino acids: CSVGGQSYNEQFF. CDR3 nucleotide sequence: TGCAGCGTTGGGGGTCAGTCCTACAATGAGCAGTTCTTC.

The CDR3 is CASCLGSGFQETQYF. In DNA form, the CDR3 reads TGTGCCAGCTGCTTAGGTAGCGGCTTCCAAGAGACCCAGTACTTC. This chain links TRBV18 with TRBJ2-5; a weak D match, TRBD2 (6 bases). The CDR3 totals 15 residues. Germline V gene lookup returns CDR1 KGHSH and CDR2 LQKENI. The V end lost 7 bases, the J end lost 1 base, and 16 bases lay between the germline ends.

The chain links TRBV7-2 to TRBJ2-1; 13 bases fit TRBD2. The V and J ends lost 5 bases and 4 bases, in that order; junction bases with no gene match: 5. Germline values: CDR1 SGHTA, CDR2 FQGNSA. The CDR3 is made up of 16 amino acids. CDR3 bases: TGTGCCAGCAGCACGAGGACTAGCGGGGGATACAATGAGCAGTTCTTC. It yields the protein CASSTRTSGGYNEQFF.

In this sample, this clone turned up a few times. The chain links TRBV19 to TRBJ2-2; 7 bases line up with TRBD2. The V gene end was trimmed by 8 bases and the J gene end by 0 bases; junction bases not matched to a gene: 12. CDR3 size: 17 residues. CDR1 and CDR2 (germline): LNHDA, SQIVND (reference sequence). Here the CDR3 reads CASQSERLAANTGELFF. The DNA for the CDR3 is TGTGCCAGTCAATCGGAGCGGCTAGCGGCGAACACCGGGGAGCTGTTTTTT.

V and J are TRBV4-2 and TRBJ1-1; no reliable D call. The CDR3 covers 15 residues. Trimming shortened V by 2 bases and J by 1 base, and 11 bases separated the two germline ends. Germline V gene sequence: CDR1 LGHNA, CDR2 YNFKEQ. CDR3 coding DNA: TGTGCCAGCAGCCAATCCCGGAGGGAGAACACTGAAGCTTTCTTT. Translated, it gives CASSQSRRENTEAFF.

The rearrangement joins TRBV30 to TRBJ1-6; D remains unclear. This CDR3 comprises 13 residues. The germline CDR1 and CDR2 sequences are GTSNPN and SVGIG (reference sequence). V lost 2 bases to trimming and J lost 7 bases, with 9 bases between them. The CDR3 protein is CAWSQSWNSPLHF. The CDR3, as DNA: TGTGCCTGGAGTCAGTCGTGGAATTCACCCCTCCACTTT.

This clone was observed a single time. V usage is TRBV27 and J usage is TRBJ2-1; 7 nucleotides agree with TRBD1. V lost 5 bases to trimming and J lost 9 bases; unmatched junction nucleotides: 7. The CDR3 consists of 13 residues. Per germline, CDR1 MNHEY and CDR2 SMNVEV (reference sequence). The CDR3 protein is CASSQNRGTEQFF. Here the CDR3 DNA reads TGTGCCAGCAGTCAGAACAGGGGCACTGAGCAGTTCTTC.

The chain couples TRBV5-1 to TRBJ2-1; 13 bases line up with TRBD2. CDR1 and CDR2 from the germline V gene are SGHRS and YFSETQ. V lost 3 bases to trimming and J lost 8 bases; unmatched junction nucleotides: 5. The CDR3 spans 15 residues. The CDR3: CASSSGLAGADEQFF. Written as DNA, the CDR3 is TGCGCCAGCAGCTCCGGACTAGCGGGAGCGGATGAGCAGTTCTTC.

CDR3 residues: CASSLWGRGKEETQYF. CDR3 bases: TGTGCCAGCAGCTTATGGGGCAGGGGAAAGGAAGAGACCCAGTACTTC. The chain couples TRBV7-6 to TRBJ2-5, with a tentative D call TRBD1 (6 bases). CDR3 length equals 16 residues. Trimming stripped 2 bases from V and 3 bases from J, with 16 bases between. Germline values: CDR1 SGHVS, CDR2 FNYEAQ.

V is TRBV30 and J is TRBJ1-2; D is perhaps TRBD1 (6 bases). This CDR3 is built from 13 residues. The V end lost 1 base, the J end lost 4 bases, and 10 bases lay between the germline ends. Germline V gene lookup returns CDR1 GTSNPN and CDR2 SVGIG (reference sequence). CDR3 DNA: TGTGCCTGGAGTGGGGGGGCAGGCTATGGCTACACCTTC. It codes for CAWSGGAGYGYTF.

This chain connects TRBV28 to TRBJ1-1; TRBD1 might be the D (5 bases). This CDR3 region has 16 residues. Germline CDR1 reads MDHEN; CDR2 reads SYDVKM. Trimming took off 3 bases at V and 1 base at J, with 15 bases between the two ends. CDR3 sequence (DNA): TGTGCCAGCAGTTTTGGCGGCGGGGGTCCGAACACTGAAGCTTTCTTT. Translated: CASSFGGGGPNTEAFF.

This chain connects TRBV5-1 to TRBJ2-5; 7 nucleotides line up with TRBD2. The CDR3 has 14 residues. The ends lost 5 bases at V and 2 bases at J; junction bases unmatched: 6. CDR1 and CDR2 (germline): SGHRS, YFSETQ. In nucleotides, the CDR3 is TGCGCCAGCAGAGGGCTAGCGGCACAAGAGACCCAGTACTTC. Translated: CASRGLAAQETQYF.

The chain has TRBV5-4 and TRBJ2-1; weak D call: TRBD2 (6 bases). The CDR3 contains 15 residues. Per germline, CDR1 SGHNT and CDR2 YYREEE (reference sequence). The V and J ends lost 6 bases and 4 bases respectively, with 17 bases between them. CDR3 in DNA: TGTGCCAGCAATTCCGGGACTTCTCGTTACAATGAGCAGTTCTTC. It codes for CASNSGTSRYNEQFF.

The chain employs TRBV28 and TRBJ1-4; 7 nucleotides agree with TRBD1. The V and J ends lost 4 bases and 4 bases, in that order; junction bases with no gene match: 3. The CDR3 runs 14 residues. Germline V gene lookup returns CDR1 MDHEN and CDR2 SYDVKM. The CDR3 loop reads CASSWDRRNEKLFF. The CDR3, as DNA: TGTGCCAGCAGTTGGGACAGACGTAATGAAAAACTGTTTTTT.